This T cell receptor beta chain is drawn from a study of blood T cell repertoires in COVID-19 (dated by TCRdb to 2020 to 2022). Study-wide context: Samples covering the acute and convalescent phases of COVID-19 were provided by collaborators in the United States, Italy and Spain. The prospective study material was composed of cDNA or gDNA derived from T cells, B-cell-depleted T cells, or PBMCs. The dataset comprised deeply sampled blood TCRbeta repertoires from subjects exposed to, actively infected with, or recovered from COVID-19. The repertoires were released in a freely available public database intended as a resource for research on the immune response to SARS-CoV-2. Samples came from the ongoing ImmuneRACE study (first 160 participants) plus 1,254 subjects from 6 global collaborators. Sample metadata almost always included a de-identified subject ID, COVID-19 status, age in years and sex. Where available, HLA class I and class II types were taken from metadata supplied by the sample provider and were not determined by assay-based typing. Here is what the overall study found, with its caveats: Clinical and demographic metadata were provided uncurated, with the amount varying by source and participant.

TCRbeta CDR3 regions were amplified from genomic DNA by means of the immunoSEQ Assay, a bias-controlled multiplex PCR. The authors' pipeline ran thus. Nucleated cell counts per sample were estimated from amplification of reference gene primers within the assay. To quantify the absolute abundance of each unique TCRbeta CDR3 rearrangement, sequence reads were collapsed and filtered. For each sample, productive Simpson clonality was calculated as the square root of Simpson's diversity index over productive rearrangements. Here the immuneACCESS table is served through TCRdb, limited to in-frame sequences with V and J called. Missing clones are a known gap in these copies; in checked studies unresolved V genes cover under half, and the rest lacks a known reason. V, J and clone size are those of that table, while D and trimming were read from the DNA. This sample gives 470,000 or so clones in total; 80% to 90% of them show up just once. The ten largest clones take up about 3% of the sample.

Comment on this clone: Its recognized antigen is unknown. No much larger clone exists at a distance of one base, and base qualities are not known.

Whole blood was collected in K2EDTA tubes by collaborating institutions according to the institutions' own protocols. For TCRbeta analysis, collaborators shipped samples in one of three forms: frozen whole blood, isolated PBMCs, or DNA extracted from either of those sample types. Sample: peripheral blood. The TCR comes from a human donor in a cohort sampled during active COVID-19.

The CDR3 in this case is CASSLGLAESTDTQYF. Read as DNA, the sequence is TGTGCCAGCAGCTTGGGGCTAGCGGAGAGCACAGATACGCAGTATTTT. This receptor chain uses TRBV5-4 and TRBJ2-3, and TRBD2 aligns with 7 junction nucleotides. Clipping removes 0 bases from V and 0 bases from J, with 4 as the unmatched junction base count. CDR1 and CDR2 are drawn from the germline V gene (reference sequence): SGHNT, YYREEE. Taken from cysteine to phenylalanine, the CDR3 has 16 residues. Only the CDR3 DNA is retained, 48 bases long and in frame from the first base.